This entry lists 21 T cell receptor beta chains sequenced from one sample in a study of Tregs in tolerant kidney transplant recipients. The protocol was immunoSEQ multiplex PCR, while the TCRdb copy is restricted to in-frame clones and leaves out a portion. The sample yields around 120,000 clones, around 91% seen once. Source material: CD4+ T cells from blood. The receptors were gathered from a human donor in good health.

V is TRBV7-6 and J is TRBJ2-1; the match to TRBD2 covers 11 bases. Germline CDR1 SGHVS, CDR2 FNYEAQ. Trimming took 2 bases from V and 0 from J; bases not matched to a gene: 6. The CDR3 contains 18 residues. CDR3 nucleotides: TGTGCCAGCAGCTTATCTAGCGGGAGGCCTAGCTCCTACAATGAGCAGTTCTTC. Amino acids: CASSLSSGRPSSYNEQFF.

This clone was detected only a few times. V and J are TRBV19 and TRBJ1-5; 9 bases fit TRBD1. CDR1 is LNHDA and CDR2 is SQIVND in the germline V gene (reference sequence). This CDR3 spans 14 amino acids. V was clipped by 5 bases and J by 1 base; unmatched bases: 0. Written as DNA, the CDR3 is TGTGCCAGTAGTGGACAGGGGAGCAATCAGCCCCAGCATTTT. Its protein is CASSGQGSNQPQHF.

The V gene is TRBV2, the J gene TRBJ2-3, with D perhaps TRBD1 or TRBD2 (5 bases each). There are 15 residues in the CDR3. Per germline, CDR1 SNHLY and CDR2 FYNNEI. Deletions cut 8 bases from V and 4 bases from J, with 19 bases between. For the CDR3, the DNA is TGTGCCAGCGGACGGGACCAGACCAGCGCAGATACGCAGTATTTT. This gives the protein CASGRDQTSADTQYF.

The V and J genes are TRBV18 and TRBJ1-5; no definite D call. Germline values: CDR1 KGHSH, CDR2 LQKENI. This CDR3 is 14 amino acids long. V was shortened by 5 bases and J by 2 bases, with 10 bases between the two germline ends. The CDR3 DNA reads TGTGCCAGCTCAAGGGAGAGGGGCAATCAGCCCCAGCATTTT. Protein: CASSRERGNQPQHF.

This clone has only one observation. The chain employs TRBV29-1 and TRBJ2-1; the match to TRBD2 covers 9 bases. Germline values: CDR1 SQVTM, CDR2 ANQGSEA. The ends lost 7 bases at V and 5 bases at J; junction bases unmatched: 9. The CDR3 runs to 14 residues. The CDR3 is CSGSSGTSNNEQFF. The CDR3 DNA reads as TGCAGCGGTAGCTCCGGGACTAGCAACAATGAGCAGTTCTTC.

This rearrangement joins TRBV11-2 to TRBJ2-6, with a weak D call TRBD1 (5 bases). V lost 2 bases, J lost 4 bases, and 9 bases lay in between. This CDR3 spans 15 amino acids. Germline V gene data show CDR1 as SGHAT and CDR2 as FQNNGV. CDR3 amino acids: CASSLPRAGANVLTF. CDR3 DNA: TGTGCCAGCAGCTTACCCAGGGCGGGGGCCAACGTCCTGACTTTC.

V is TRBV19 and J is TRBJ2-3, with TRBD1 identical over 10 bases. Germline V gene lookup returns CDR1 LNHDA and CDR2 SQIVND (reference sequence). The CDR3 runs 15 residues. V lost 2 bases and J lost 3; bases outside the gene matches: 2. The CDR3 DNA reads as TGTGCCAGTAGTATATCGGGACAGGGGACAGATACGCAGTATTTT. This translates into CASSISGQGTDTQYF.

CDR3 sequence: CASSLAWTGEGETQYF. CDR3 sequence (DNA): TGTGCCAGCAGCTTGGCCTGGACAGGGGAGGGGGAGACCCAGTACTTC. The V gene is TRBV5-4, the J gene TRBJ2-5, with 9 nucleotides matching TRBD1. The junction had 8 bases not matched to a gene; V was cut back by 0 bases and J by 5 bases. Looked up from germline, CDR1 is SGHNT and CDR2 is YYREEE (reference sequence). The CDR3 length is 16 residues.

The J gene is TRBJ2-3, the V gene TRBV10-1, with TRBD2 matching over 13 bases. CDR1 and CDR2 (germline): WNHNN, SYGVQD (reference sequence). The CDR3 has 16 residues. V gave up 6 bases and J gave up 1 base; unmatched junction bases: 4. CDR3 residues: CASSLGLAGGTDTQYF. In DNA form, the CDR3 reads TGCGCCAGCAGCCTTGGACTAGCGGGGGGCACAGATACGCAGTATTTT.

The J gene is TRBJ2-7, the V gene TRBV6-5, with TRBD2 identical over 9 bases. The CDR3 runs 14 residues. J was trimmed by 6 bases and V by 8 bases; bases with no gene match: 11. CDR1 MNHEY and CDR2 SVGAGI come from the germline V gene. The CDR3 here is CASGSSGVKSEQYF. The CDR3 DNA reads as TGTGCCAGCGGATCTAGCGGGGTAAAATCCGAGCAGTACTTC.

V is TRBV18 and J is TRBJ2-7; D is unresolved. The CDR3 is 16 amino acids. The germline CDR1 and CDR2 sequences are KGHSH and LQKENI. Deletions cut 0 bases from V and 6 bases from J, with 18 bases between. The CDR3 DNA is TGTGCCAGCTCACCACCCGGGTTAGTTGCCCGCCCCGAGCAGTACTTC. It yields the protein CASSPPGLVARPEQYF.

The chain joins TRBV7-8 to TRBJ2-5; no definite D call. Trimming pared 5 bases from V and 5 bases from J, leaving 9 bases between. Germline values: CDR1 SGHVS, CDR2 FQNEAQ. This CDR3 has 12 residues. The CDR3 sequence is CASSQIVETQYF. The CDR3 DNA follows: TGTGCCAGCAGCCAAATCGTGGAGACCCAGTACTTC.

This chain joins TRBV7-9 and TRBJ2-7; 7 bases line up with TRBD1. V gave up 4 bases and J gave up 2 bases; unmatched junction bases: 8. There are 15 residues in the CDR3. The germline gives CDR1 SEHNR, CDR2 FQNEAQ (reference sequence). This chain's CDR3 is CASSSGQLRTYEQYF. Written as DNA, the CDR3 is TGTGCCAGCAGCTCGGGACAGCTTAGGACCTACGAGCAGTACTTC.

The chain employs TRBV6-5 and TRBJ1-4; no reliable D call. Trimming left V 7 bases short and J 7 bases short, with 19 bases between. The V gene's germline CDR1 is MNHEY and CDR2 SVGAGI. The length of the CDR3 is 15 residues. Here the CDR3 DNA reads TGTGCCAGCAAAAATACCCGAGGTGCACTTGAAAAACTGTTTTTT. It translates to CASKNTRGALEKLFF.

The DNA of the CDR3 is TGTGCCAGCAGCGGGACAGGGGGCTACGAGCAGTACTTC. This translates into CASSGTGGYEQYF. The chain is built from TRBV2 and TRBJ2-7, with 11 bases aligning to TRBD1. Trimming at V came to 6 bases and at J to 3 bases, leaving 1 base not matched to a gene. The length of the CDR3 is 13 residues. From germline, CDR1 is SNHLY and CDR2 FYNNEI.

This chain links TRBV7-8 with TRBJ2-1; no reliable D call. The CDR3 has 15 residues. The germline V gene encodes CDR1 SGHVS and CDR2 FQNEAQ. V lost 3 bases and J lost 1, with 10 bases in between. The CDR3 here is CASSFSWGSYNEQFF. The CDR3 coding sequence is TGTGCCAGCAGCTTTAGTTGGGGTTCCTACAATGAGCAGTTCTTC.

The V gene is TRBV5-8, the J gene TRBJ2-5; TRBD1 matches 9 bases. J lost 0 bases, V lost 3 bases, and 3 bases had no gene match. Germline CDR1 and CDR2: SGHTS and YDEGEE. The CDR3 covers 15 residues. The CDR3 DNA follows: TGTGCCAGCAGCTCCCGGGACAGGGACCAAGAGACCCAGTACTTC. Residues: CASSSRDRDQETQYF.

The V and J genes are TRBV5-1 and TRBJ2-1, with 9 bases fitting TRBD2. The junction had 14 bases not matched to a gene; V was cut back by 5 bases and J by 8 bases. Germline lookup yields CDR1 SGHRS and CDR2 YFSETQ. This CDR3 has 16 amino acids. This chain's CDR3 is CASRLTGSGSGYEQFF. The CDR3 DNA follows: TGCGCCAGCAGGCTTACGGGTAGCGGGAGTGGGTATGAGCAGTTCTTC.

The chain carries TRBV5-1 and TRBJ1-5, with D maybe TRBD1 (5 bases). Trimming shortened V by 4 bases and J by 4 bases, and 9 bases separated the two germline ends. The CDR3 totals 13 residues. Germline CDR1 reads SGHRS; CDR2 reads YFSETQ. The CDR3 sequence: CASSMGGNQPQHF. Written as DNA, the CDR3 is TGCGCCAGCAGCATGGGGGGTAATCAGCCCCAGCATTTT.

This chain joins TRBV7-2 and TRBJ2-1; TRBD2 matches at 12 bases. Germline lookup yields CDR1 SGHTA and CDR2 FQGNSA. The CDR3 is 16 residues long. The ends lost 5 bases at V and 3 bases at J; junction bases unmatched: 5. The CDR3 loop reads CASSLTSGGYYNEQFF. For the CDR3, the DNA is TGTGCCAGCAGCCTCACTAGCGGGGGGTACTACAATGAGCAGTTCTTC.

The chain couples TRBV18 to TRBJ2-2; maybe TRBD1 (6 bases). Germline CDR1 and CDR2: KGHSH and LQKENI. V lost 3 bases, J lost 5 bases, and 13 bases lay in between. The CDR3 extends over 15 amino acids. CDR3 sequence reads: CASSPIAQGTGELFF. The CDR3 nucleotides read TGTGCCAGCTCACCGATTGCCCAGGGGACCGGGGAGCTGTTTTTT.